A selection of T cell receptor beta chains follows, all from one sample in a study of T cells in Graves' hyperthyroidism and ophthalmopathy. TCRdb re-derived calls from the multiplex PCR reads in MiXCR, one entry per CDR3 protein. The sample holds approximately 740,000 distinct CDR3 sequences, approximately 15% seen once. Input material: blood. These receptors all come from a young woman with Graves' hyperthyroidism. CDR3s include the opening cysteine and the closing phenylalanine or tryptophan. The D gene is left open where the match is weak. A row's size may be missing; if present it is once, few, many or a size class.

J gene,clone size,D gene,V gene,CDR3 DNA,CDR3 protein
TRBJ1-1,few,-,TRBV2,TGTGCCACCCAACACCGGTGGAGAAACACTGAAGCTTTCTTT,CATQHRWRNTEAFF
TRBJ2-5,-,TRBD2,TRBV3-1,TGTGCCAGCAGTAGGACTAGAAGGGAGACCCAGTACTTC,CASSRTRRETQYF
TRBJ2-1,many,-,TRBV11-2,TGTGCCAGCAGCTTAGCGGTGGGAATGGGTGGTGAGCAGTTCTTC,CASSLAVGMGGEQFF
TRBJ1-6,-,TRBD1,TRBV4-1,TGCGCCAGCAGCCAAGACGCAGGGGGCGCTCAAGGGAAACCCCTCCACTTT,CASSQDAGGAQGKPLHF
TRBJ1-2,many,-,TRBV12-3/TRBV12-4,TGTGCCAGCAGTTGGTCCAGGGACAACTATGGCTACACCTTC,CASSWSRDNYGYTF
TRBJ2-7,many,-,TRBV10-3,TGTGCCATCAGTGGGTCCACTAATGACATGAACTACGAGCAGTACTTC,CAISGSTNDMNYEQYF
TRBJ1-2,few,-,TRBV5-1,TGCGCCAGCAGCTTGCGACAGAGGTTCGGAGGCTACACCTTC,CASSLRQRFGGYTF
TRBJ2-2,-,TRBD2,TRBV28,TGTGCCAGCTTGACTAGCGGGAGTATAGCCGGGGAGCTGTTTTTT,CASLTSGSIAGELFF
TRBJ2-7,many,-,TRBV28,TGTGCCAGCAGGGTTAGTGGAGAAAACTACGAGCAGTACTTC,CASRVSGENYEQYF
TRBJ2-5,many,-,TRBV28,TGTGCCAGCAGCCCCCAGTGGGGAAAGGATCAAGAGACCCAGTACTTC,CASSPQWGKDQETQYF
TRBJ2-7,many,-,TRBV30,TGTGCCTGGAGTGTACGTCCGTCTTCCGAGCAGTACTTC,CAWSVRPSSEQYF
TRBJ2-2,few,TRBD2,TRBV28,TGTGCCAGCAGACTGGTTTCACTAGCGGGAGGGCTAACCGGGGAGCTGTTTTTT,CASRLVSLAGGLTGELFF
TRBJ1-3,-,-,TRBV9,TGTGCCAGCAGCGTATCGGGAAATGGAAACACCATATATTTT,CASSVSGNGNTIYF
TRBJ2-1,many,-,TRBV20-1,TGCAGTGCTAGGACTAGTTGGGGCAATGAGCAGTTCTTC,CSARTSWGNEQFF
TRBJ2-7,-,TRBD2,TRBV7-3,TGTGCCAGCAGCGCCCGGACTAGCGGGGTCGGCGTGGGCTACGAGCAGTACTTC,CASSARTSGVGVGYEQYF
TRBJ2-6,-,-,TRBV29-1,TGCAGCGTTGAAGGGGGCCGGGCCTCTGGGGCCAACGTCCTGACTTTC,CSVEGGRASGANVLTF
TRBJ2-1,-,-,TRBV10-3,TGTGCCATCAGTGAGAGGGTTCTGGATGAGCAGTTCTTC,CAISERVLDEQFF
TRBJ2-5,many,-,TRBV18,TGTGCCAGCTCACCCAATAAAGGGGAGACCCAGTACTTC,CASSPNKGETQYF
TRBJ2-1,many,-,TRBV28,TGTGCCAGCAATTTCCGGGACTCCCCCTACAATGAGCAGTTCTTC,CASNFRDSPYNEQFF
TRBJ2-5,-,-,TRBV28,TGTGCCAGCAGTCACCCGGCGTCTCGGGAGACCCAGTACTTC,CASSHPASRETQYF
TRBJ2-1,-,-,TRBV5-6,TGTGCCAGCAGCCCTCAGCGCAGTCGTTTATACAATGAGCAGTTCTTC,CASSPQRSRLYNEQFF
TRBJ1-5,-,-,TRBV5-6,TGTGCCAGCAGCTCCCGTTGGGGGGCGAGGCCCCAGCATTTT,CASSSRWGARPQHF
TRBJ1-5,-,TRBD1,TRBV7-9,TGTGCCAGCAGCCCCGCTGGGACAGCAAGCAATCAGCCCCAGCATTTT,CASSPAGTASNQPQHF
TRBJ1-1,-,TRBD1,TRBV28,TGTGCCACCCTGACAGGGGCGACTGAAGCTTTCTTT,CATLTGATEAFF
TRBJ2-3,few,-,TRBV24-1,TGTGCCACCAGTGACCCAGCGAGACAACCCTCGACGCAGTATTTT,CATSDPARQPSTQYF
TRBJ2-7,many,TRBD2,TRBV10-3,TGTGCCATCAGTGAAGCGACTAGCGAGACCTACGAGCAGTACTTC,CAISEATSETYEQYF
TRBJ1-1,many,TRBD1,TRBV27,TGTGCCAGCAGTCTGACAGGGGGCTTAACTGAAGCTTTCTTT,CASSLTGGLTEAFF
TRBJ2-7,many,TRBD2,TRBV7-9,TGTGCCAGCAGCTTAGTCTACGGCGGGAGGGCCCACGAGCAGTACTTC,CASSLVYGGRAHEQYF
TRBJ2-2,once,TRBD1,TRBV24-1,TGTGCCACCAGTGATCCCCGACAGGGAGACACCGGGGAGCTGTTTTTT,CATSDPRQGDTGELFF
TRBJ2-1,many,TRBD2,TRBV2,TGTGCCAGCAGTGATTTGGTTAGCGGGATTTCTGCTGAGCAGTTCTTC,CASSDLVSGISAEQFF
TRBJ2-7,-,TRBD2,TRBV28,TGTGCCAGCAGTTTGGCCGGGACTAGCGGGAGGATGGGCGAGCAGTACTTC,CASSLAGTSGRMGEQYF
TRBJ1-1,many,-,TRBV12-3/TRBV12-4,TGTGCCAGCAGTTTACCAGGGCTCGGGGGCACTGAAGCTTTCTTT,CASSLPGLGGTEAFF
TRBJ1-6,few,-,TRBV6-1,TGTGCCAGCAGTCCCCTGCCGGGAAGGGGGGCCCGCTCCTATAATTCACCCCTCCACTTT,CASSPLPGRGARSYNSPLHF
TRBJ2-1,many,TRBD2,TRBV5-1,TGCGCCAGCAGCCGACTAGCGGGAGGTATGCGGGATGAGCAGTTCTTC,CASSRLAGGMRDEQFF
TRBJ2-7,many,TRBD2,TRBV28,TGTGCCAGCAGTTCCCCCTCGGGGGGAGGTTCGTACGAGCAGTACTTC,CASSSPSGGGSYEQYF
TRBJ1-5,-,-,TRBV6-1,TGTGCCAGCAGTGTTATGAGGGTGGGACAGCCCCAGCATTTT,CASSVMRVGQPQHF
TRBJ1-1,-,TRBD1,TRBV19,TGTGCCAGTAGTCCCCGGGACAGGGCGGATGAAGCTTTCTTT,CASSPRDRADEAFF
TRBJ2-1,-,TRBD2,TRBV27,TGTGCCAGCAGACCGAGGGGACTAGTGGGAGGAGATGAGGGAAATGAGCAGTTCTTC,CASRPRGLVGGDEGNEQFF
TRBJ2-7,many,TRBD1,TRBV5-1,TGCGCCAGCAGCTTGGATGGACAGGGTCGGCAGTACTTC,CASSLDGQGRQYF
TRBJ2-7,-,-,TRBV20-1,TGCAGTGCTGGAGAACCCAGGGGTCCAGACTACGAGCAGTACTTC,CSAGEPRGPDYEQYF
TRBJ2-1,many,TRBD2,TRBV3-1,TGTGCCAGCAGCCAGAGCGGGAGGCGTGGGAATGAGCAGTTCTTC,CASSQSGRRGNEQFF
TRBJ2-3,many,-,TRBV5-1,TGCGCCAGCAGGTTCGGGGCAGATACGCAGTATTTT,CASRFGADTQYF
TRBJ2-1,-,-,TRBV7-2,TGTGCCAGCAGCTCCCCCACGGGGCCTAAATACAATGAGCAGTTCTTC,CASSSPTGPKYNEQFF
TRBJ2-5,many,-,TRBV27,TGTGCCAGCAGGGCCTGGGACCAAGAGACCCAGTACTTC,CASRAWDQETQYF
TRBJ1-5,many,-,TRBV2,TGTGCCAGCAGAACAGGGAAGGAGGGCAATCAGCCCCAGCATTTT,CASRTGKEGNQPQHF
TRBJ2-3,many,TRBD2,TRBV20-1,TGCAGTGCTACCAAGGGACTAGCGGGATCAGATACGCAGTATTTT,CSATKGLAGSDTQYF
TRBJ1-2,-,-,TRBV10-3,TGTGCCACGGCCGGGACCGATAATGGCTACACCTTC,CATAGTDNGYTF
TRBJ2-7,many,-,TRBV30,TGTGCCTGGAAAGGACAGTTGAGCTCCTACGAGCAGTACTTC,CAWKGQLSSYEQYF
TRBJ1-2,few,-,TRBV20-1,TGCAGTGCTAGAGATGGAAAGGGGCCGAGTTACTATGGCTACACCTTC,CSARDGKGPSYYGYTF
TRBJ2-7,-,-,TRBV7-8,TGTGCCAGCAGCGGGTACGGGGCGAGCTCCTACGAGCAGTACTTC,CASSGYGASSYEQYF
TRBJ1-6,-,TRBD1,TRBV9,TGTGCCAGCAGCGAACAGGGGATCCCACCCCTCCACTTT,CASSEQGIPPLHF
TRBJ1-5,-,TRBD1,TRBV20-1,TGCAGTGCTGACGACAGGGCGGGCAATCAGCCCCAGCATTTT,CSADDRAGNQPQHF
TRBJ2-1,-,-,TRBV4-3,TGCGCCAGCAGCCAAGGTGGGTTGATGAGGAATGAGCAGTTCTTC,CASSQGGLMRNEQFF
TRBJ1-5,many,TRBD1,TRBV18,TGTGCCAGCTCACCCAGGGACAGGGGGCGGAATCAGCCCCAGCATTTT,CASSPRDRGRNQPQHF